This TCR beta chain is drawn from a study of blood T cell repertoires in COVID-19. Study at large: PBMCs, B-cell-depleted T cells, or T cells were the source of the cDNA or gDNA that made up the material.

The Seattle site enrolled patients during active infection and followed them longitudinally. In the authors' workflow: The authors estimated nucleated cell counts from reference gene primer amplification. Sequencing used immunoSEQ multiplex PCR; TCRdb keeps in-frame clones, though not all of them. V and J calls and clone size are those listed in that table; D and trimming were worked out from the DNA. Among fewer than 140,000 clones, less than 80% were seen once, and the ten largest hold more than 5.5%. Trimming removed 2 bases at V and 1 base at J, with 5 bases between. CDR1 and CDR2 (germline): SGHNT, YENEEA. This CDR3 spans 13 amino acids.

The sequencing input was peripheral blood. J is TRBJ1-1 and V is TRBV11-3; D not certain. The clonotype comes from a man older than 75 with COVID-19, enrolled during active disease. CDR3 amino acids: CASSLSENTEAFF. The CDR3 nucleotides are TGTGCCAGCAGCTTATCAGAGAACACTGAAGCTTTCTTT.